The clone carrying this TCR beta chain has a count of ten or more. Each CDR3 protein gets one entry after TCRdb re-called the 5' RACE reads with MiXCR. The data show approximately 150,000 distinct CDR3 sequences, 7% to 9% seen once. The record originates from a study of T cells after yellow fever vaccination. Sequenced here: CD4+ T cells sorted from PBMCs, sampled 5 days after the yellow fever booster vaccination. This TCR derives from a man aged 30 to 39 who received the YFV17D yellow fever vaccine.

The CDR3 here is CASSQEGDIQYF. The CDR3 coding sequence is TGTGCCAGCAGCCAAGAGGGGGACATTCAGTACTTC. The rearrangement uses TRBV3-1 and TRBJ2-4; either TRBD1 or TRBD2 may supply D (5 bases each). The CDR3 length is 12 residues. The V and J ends lost 0 bases and 8 bases respectively, with 5 bases between them. Looked up from germline, CDR1 is LGHDT and CDR2 is YNNKEL (reference sequence).